This record concerns one TCR beta chain sequence. The germline V gene encodes CDR1 SNHLY and CDR2 FYNNEI. The CDR3 has 12 amino acids. Trimming at V came to 9 bases and at J to 7 bases, leaving 8 bases not matched to a gene. Measured with immunoSEQ multiplex PCR; TCRdb has only the in-frame clones, and not every one. In the table there are 250,000 or so clones, approximately 90% of which are singletons. The data derive from a study of blood T cell repertoires in COVID-19. This sequence joins TRBV2 and TRBJ1-1; TRBD1 matches 7 bases. Specimen: PBMCs or T cells enriched from blood (not recorded which). This receptor was obtained from a man aged 40-49 years who had recovered from COVID-19. CDR3 sequence (DNA): TGTGCCAGAGCCGGGACAGACCGTGAAGCTTTCTTT. Amino acids: CARAGTDREAFF.